Following are 30 T cell receptor beta chains from one sample sequenced in a study of blood T cell repertoires in COVID-19. Clones were sequenced by immunoSEQ multiplex PCR, and TCRdb holds only the in-frame ones, with some missing. The profile shows around 120,000 clones, over 75% of them singletons. The sample consisted of peripheral blood. The receptors stem from a human donor with active COVID-19. The donor label of this sample is uncertain.

V and J are TRBV6-1 and TRBJ1-1; no clear D gene. CDR1 and CDR2 from the germline V gene are MNHNS and SASEGT. V was clipped by 0 bases and J by 1 base, with 15 bases between them. This CDR3 is 17 amino acids long. Here the CDR3 reads CASSEALGGKANTEAFF. The CDR3 DNA reads TGTGCCAGCAGTGAAGCGCTTGGAGGGAAGGCGAACACTGAAGCTTTCTTT.

The chain is built from TRBV7-8 and TRBJ2-7, with no clear D. V lost 1 base to trimming and J lost 4 bases, with 14 bases between them. This CDR3 contains 15 residues. Germline V gives CDR1 SGHVS, CDR2 FQNEAQ. In DNA, the CDR3 is TGTGCCAGCAGCTTAGGACAACAGTACTTTTACGAGCAGTACTTC. It is translated as CASSLGQQYFYEQYF.

CDR3 in DNA: TGTGCCAGCAGCCCGTGGGACAGGGGAGGGACTAATGAAAAACTGTTTTTT. Translation gives CASSPWDRGGTNEKLFF. This rearrangement joins TRBV7-9 to TRBJ1-4; TRBD1 agrees at 10 bases. J gave up 2 bases and V 5 bases, and 8 bases lay outside the gene matches. The CDR3 runs 17 residues. The germline gives CDR1 SEHNR, CDR2 FQNEAQ (reference sequence).

This chain joins TRBV13 and TRBJ2-3; D perhaps matches TRBD2 (5 bases). Germline V gene sequence: CDR1 PRHDT, CDR2 FYEKMQ (reference sequence). The V gene lost 5 bases and the J gene lost 2 bases, with 17 bases spanning the gap. The CDR3 has 16 residues. The CDR3 protein is CASSPERRAYTDTQYF. In nucleotides, the CDR3 is TGTGCCAGCAGCCCCGAGCGGCGGGCTTACACAGATACGCAGTATTTT.

The chain uses TRBV9 and TRBJ2-3; D is unclear. The CDR3 has 15 amino acids. Germline CDR1 SGDLS, CDR2 YYNGEE. V was cut by 4 bases and J by 4 bases, with 16 bases left in between. CDR3 residues: CASSLSLAVPDTQYF. The CDR3 nucleotides read TGTGCCAGCAGCCTCTCCCTCGCGGTACCAGATACGCAGTATTTT.

This clone appeared a single time. This chain connects TRBV5-3 to TRBJ2-7; unclear D gene. TRBV5-3 is an open reading frame, and its role is uncertain. Deletions cut 0 bases from V and 4 bases from J, with 11 bases between. The CDR3 contains 14 residues. CDR3 nucleotide sequence: TGTGCCAGAAGCTTGGGTCTCCGTCCGTACGAGCAGTACTTC. Its translation is CARSLGLRPYEQYF.

The chain couples TRBV11-2 to TRBJ2-5; tentatively, D is TRBD1 (6 bases). The ends were cut back, 3 bases at V and 2 bases at J, with 16 bases in the middle. The length of the CDR3 is 16 residues. Germline CDR1 SGHAT, CDR2 FQNNGV. CDR3 bases: TGTGCCAGCAGCTTCCTCAGGGGAACCACACAAGAGACCCAGTACTTC. Translated: CASSFLRGTTQETQYF.

V usage is TRBV5-1 and J usage is TRBJ2-7; 7 bases align to TRBD1. The CDR3 covers 15 residues. CDR1 and CDR2 (germline): SGHRS, YFSETQ. J gave up 3 bases and V 4 bases, and 10 bases lay outside the gene matches. The CDR3 spells CASSAGQATIYEQYF. CDR3 nucleotides: TGCGCCAGCAGCGCCGGACAGGCTACAATCTACGAGCAGTACTTC. The full variable domain, completed using reference TRBV5-1 and TRBJ2-7, is KAGVTQTPRYLIKTRGQQVTLSCSPISGHRSVSWYQQTPGQGLQFLFEYFSETQRNKGNFPGRFSGRQFSNSRSEMNVSTLELGDSALYLCASSAGQATIYEQYFGPGTRLTVT.

This chain joins TRBV9 and TRBJ2-1, with 12 bases fitting TRBD2. Trimming took 3 bases from V and 6 from J; bases not matched to a gene: 7. Germline values: CDR1 SGDLS, CDR2 YYNGEE. This CDR3 has 16 residues. In DNA, the CDR3 is TGTGCCAGCAGCGGGGGGACTAGCGGGCTTAGCAATGAGCAGTTCTTC. This sequence encodes CASSGGTSGLSNEQFF.

V gene TRBV4-2 combines with J gene TRBJ1-2; TRBD1 matches at 7 bases. Per germline, CDR1 LGHNA and CDR2 YNFKEQ. CDR3 length: 19 amino acids. The junction had 17 bases not matched to a gene; V was cut back by 4 bases and J by 0 bases. The CDR3 region is CASSPAEATGSLANYGYTF. The CDR3, as DNA: TGTGCCAGCAGCCCGGCGGAGGCGACAGGGAGTTTAGCTAACTATGGCTACACCTTC.

The chain has TRBV13 and TRBJ2-7; 11 bases are shared with TRBD2. Germline V gene lookup returns CDR1 PRHDT and CDR2 FYEKMQ (reference sequence). Trimming cost V 5 bases and J 7 bases; bases outside gene matches: 10. CDR3 length equals 15 residues. CDR3 nucleotide sequence: TGTGCCAGCAGCCCTAGACTAGCGGGGTTTGAGGAGCAGTACTTC. Residues: CASSPRLAGFEEQYF.

The gene calls are TRBV10-2 and TRBJ2-7, with a weak D call TRBD2 (6 bases). The V gene lost 3 bases and the J gene lost 4 bases, with 13 bases spanning the gap. The CDR3 covers 14 residues. From germline, CDR1 is WSHSY and CDR2 SAAADI. The CDR3 loop is CASSDGGVSYEQYF. DNA of the CDR3: TGCGCCAGCAGTGACGGCGGGGTGAGTTACGAGCAGTACTTC.

V gene TRBV19 combines with J gene TRBJ1-1; a weak D match, TRBD1 (5 bases). The CDR3 is 16 residues long. V lost 3 bases, J lost 1 base, and 15 bases lay in between. Per germline, CDR1 LNHDA and CDR2 SQIVND (reference sequence). The CDR3: CASSIGQGLENTEAFF. The CDR3 DNA follows: TGTGCCAGTAGTATCGGGCAGGGCCTAGAGAACACTGAAGCTTTCTTT.

The V call is TRBV2, the J call TRBJ2-3; 8 bases are a match to TRBD2. This CDR3 region has 16 residues. V lost 4 bases to trimming and J lost 2 bases; unmatched junction nucleotides: 8. Germline V gene sequence: CDR1 SNHLY, CDR2 FYNNEI. The CDR3 nucleotides read TGTGCCAGCAGTGGACGCGGGGGGCCTCTCACAGATACGCAGTATTTT. Residues: CASSGRGGPLTDTQYF.

The chain carries TRBV5-1 and TRBJ2-3; weak D call: TRBD2 (6 bases). V lost 4 bases to trimming and J lost 0 bases, with 12 bases between them. CDR3 size: 15 residues. Germline CDR1 SGHRS, CDR2 YFSETQ. The CDR3 bases are TGCGCCAGCAGCAAGACTAGTGTAAGCACAGATACGCAGTATTTT. Translating gives CASSKTSVSTDTQYF.

CDR3 protein: CASSLAAGSNTEAFF. CDR3 nucleotide sequence: TGTGCCAGCAGCTTGGCGGCAGGGTCGAACACTGAAGCTTTCTTT. The chain joins TRBV5-4 to TRBJ1-1; weak D call: TRBD1 (5 bases). Germline loops: CDR1 SGHNT, CDR2 YYREEE (reference sequence). CDR3 size: 15 residues. Deletions cut 0 bases from V and 1 base from J, with 10 bases between.

The genes are TRBV4-1 and TRBJ1-2, with D perhaps TRBD1 (6 bases). V was shortened by 0 bases and J by 8 bases, with 25 bases between the two germline ends. This CDR3 is built from 18 residues. Per the germline V gene, CDR1 is MGHRA and CDR2 is YSYEKL. This chain's CDR3 is CASSQEASHRTALGGYTF. CDR3 nucleotide sequence: TGCGCCAGCAGCCAAGAGGCCTCTCATAGGACAGCCCTCGGGGGCTACACCTTC.

There are many counts of this clone. This chain connects TRBV4-1 to TRBJ1-6; D is ambiguous. The germline V gene has CDR1 MGHRA and CDR2 YSYEKL. V was trimmed by 1 base and J by 7 bases, leaving 2 bases between them. CDR3 size: 12 residues. This chain's CDR3 is CASSQVNSPLHF. As DNA, the CDR3 is TGCGCCAGCAGCCAAGTAAATTCACCCCTCCACTTT.

This clone has a single count. This chain links TRBV5-1 with TRBJ1-1; 8 positions agree with TRBD1. Trimming cost V 5 bases and J 4 bases; bases outside gene matches: 7. From germline, CDR1 is SGHRS and CDR2 YFSETQ. The CDR3 has 14 residues. The DNA of the CDR3 is TGCGCCAGCAGGTCCAGGGGGCTGGGCACTGAAGCTTTCTTT. Its translation: CASRSRGLGTEAFF.

This chain joins TRBV3-1 (or the pseudogene TRBV3-2) and TRBJ2-7; D gene ambiguous. This CDR3 is 15 amino acids long. Between the trimmed V and J ends, which lost 1 base and 0 bases, there was a span of 10 bases. Germline V CDR1 and CDR2: LGHDT, YNNKEL (reference sequence). This CDR3 is CASSQGATSSYEQYF. CDR3 coding DNA: TGTGCCAGCAGCCAAGGGGCAACCAGCTCCTACGAGCAGTACTTC.

This clone is a singleton in its sample. Here the CDR3 reads CASSVEGALSNEQFF. The CDR3 nucleotides are TGTGCCAGCAGCGTAGAGGGGGCCCTTAGCAATGAGCAGTTCTTC. The chain couples TRBV9 to TRBJ2-1; 7 bases are shared with TRBD1. V lost 0 bases and J lost 6; bases outside the gene matches: 6. Germline V gene data show CDR1 as SGDLS and CDR2 as YYNGEE. There are 15 residues in the CDR3. The whole variable domain, filled in from reference TRBV9 and TRBJ2-1, reads DSGVTQTPKHLITATGQRVTLRCSPRSGDLSVYWYQQSLDQGLQFLIQYYNGEERAKGNILERFSAQQFPDLHSELNLSSLELGDSALYFCASSVEGALSNEQFFGPGTRLTVL.

V is TRBV11-2 and J is TRBJ1-3; a possible D gene is TRBD1 (6 bases). The CDR3 spans 18 residues. Between the trimmed V and J ends, which lost 3 bases and 2 bases, there was a span of 20 bases. Germline CDR1 reads SGHAT; CDR2 reads FQNNGV. The CDR3 sequence: CASSLRSGGLSPGNTIYF. The CDR3 region has the DNA TGTGCCAGCAGCTTGAGATCGGGGGGGCTCAGTCCTGGAAACACCATATATTTT. Full variable domain (outside the CDR3, taken from reference TRBV11-2 and TRBJ1-3): EAGVAQSPRYKIIEKRQSVAFWCNPISGHATLYWYQQILGQGPKLLIQFQNNGVVDDSQLPKDRFSAERLKGVDSTLKIQPAKLEDSAVYLCASSLRSGGLSPGNTIYFGEGSWLTVV.

The chain has TRBV5-6 and TRBJ2-2; 7 bases fit TRBD1. V shed 0 bases, J shed 1 base, and the junction held 3 bases outside the gene matches. The germline V gene encodes CDR1 SGHDT and CDR2 YYEEEE. The CDR3 spans 16 residues. The CDR3 is CASSLAGTVNTGELFF. For the CDR3, the DNA is TGTGCCAGCAGCTTGGCCGGGACAGTGAACACCGGGGAGCTGTTTTTT.

This chain connects TRBV2 to TRBJ1-1; D gene uncertain. Germline assignment: CDR1 SNHLY and CDR2 FYNNEI. This CDR3 is built from 12 residues. CDR3 region: CAHGEENTEAFF. Written as DNA, the CDR3 is TGTGCTCATGGAGAAGAGAACACTGAAGCTTTCTTT.

J is TRBJ2-1 and V is TRBV9; 7 nucleotides align to TRBD2. Germline V gives CDR1 SGDLS, CDR2 YYNGEE. V lost 6 bases, J lost 6 bases, and 12 bases stayed unmatched. The CDR3 is made up of 15 amino acids. The CDR3 region has the DNA TGTGCCAGCACCTCCAAAGACGGGGGGATCAATGAGCAGTTCTTC. Its translation is CASTSKDGGINEQFF.

The chain couples TRBV5-4 to TRBJ2-3, with TRBD2 identical over 10 bases. The CDR3 is 15 residues long. V lost 4 bases to trimming and J lost 3 bases; unmatched junction nucleotides: 5. CDR1 and CDR2 (germline): SGHNT, YYREEE (reference sequence). The CDR3 region is CASSRSGGATDTQYF. CDR3 DNA sequence: TGTGCCAGCAGCCGGAGCGGGGGGGCTACAGATACGCAGTATTTT.

The chain uses TRBV3-1 (or the pseudogene TRBV3-2) and TRBJ2-7; 13 nucleotides align to TRBD2. This CDR3 has 15 residues. With 1 base clipped from V and 6 bases from J, the junction kept 3 bases outside the gene matches. From germline, CDR1 is LGHDT and CDR2 YNNKEL (reference sequence). The chain's CDR3 is CASSQATSGGSEQYF. As DNA, the CDR3 is TGTGCCAGCAGCCAAGCGACTAGCGGGGGGTCCGAGCAGTACTTC.

This clone appeared a single time. The chain uses TRBV12-3 or TRBV12-4 and TRBJ1-1; perhaps TRBD1 as D (5 bases). V dropped 7 bases and J dropped 5 bases, with 14 bases sitting between them. This CDR3 has 13 amino acids. CDR3 protein: CASTPQGWTEAFF. CDR3 coding DNA: TGTGCCAGCACCCCCCAGGGTTGGACTGAAGCTTTCTTT.

This chain links TRBV28 with TRBJ2-7; 8 bases are a match to TRBD1. This CDR3 region has 15 residues. Germline trimming cut 6 bases from V and 2 bases from J; bases unmatched to any gene: 9. CDR1 and CDR2 from the germline V gene are MDHEN and SYDVKM. CDR3 loop: CASSRLTGAAYEQYF. The CDR3 nucleotides read TGTGCCAGCAGCCGATTGACAGGGGCGGCCTACGAGCAGTACTTC. The variable domain in full, completed from reference TRBV28 and TRBJ2-7, reads DVKVTQSSRYLVKRTGEKVFLECVQDMDHENMFWYRQDPGLGLRLIYFSYDVKMKEKGDIPEGYSVSREKKERFSLILESASTNQTSMYLCASSRLTGAAYEQYFGPGTRLTVT.

This chain links TRBV5-8 with TRBJ1-1, with D uncertain. Per germline, CDR1 SGHTS and CDR2 YDEGEE. The CDR3 contains 13 residues. The germline V and J ends were trimmed by 1 base and 11 bases, with 15 bases remaining between them. CDR3 loop: CASSLIRVIGAFF. The CDR3 DNA sequence: TGTGCCAGCAGCTTGATTCGGGTTATCGGGGCTTTCTTT.